One and the same sample provided the 20 T cell receptor beta chains below, sequenced in a study of blood T cell repertoires in COVID-19. Sequencing was performed with immunoSEQ multiplex PCR; in TCRdb, only in-frame clones are kept and a portion is missing. Of about 210,000 clones listed, roughly nine tenths were seen once; the top ten hold 0.65% to 0.85%. Source material: peripheral blood. These receptors all come from a man in his forties with acute or convalescent COVID-19.

The V call is TRBV4-3, the J call TRBJ2-7; 10 nucleotides agree with TRBD2. The germline gives CDR1 LGHNA, CDR2 YSLEER. V lost 0 bases to trimming and J lost 7 bases; unmatched junction nucleotides: 18. The CDR3 runs to 19 residues. The CDR3 bases are TGCGCCAGCAGCCAAGATCAGGGAGGCTCTAGCGGGAGATTGAGAGAGCAGTACTTC. Translation gives CASSQDQGGSSGRLREQYF.

This chain joins TRBV7-9 and TRBJ2-1, with 8 nucleotides matching TRBD1. Germline V gene sequence: CDR1 SEHNR, CDR2 FQNEAQ (reference sequence). The CDR3 covers 18 residues. Trimming cost V 4 bases and J 8 bases; bases outside gene matches: 19. The CDR3 loop reads CASSSTTKLGQGADEQFF. The CDR3 nucleotides are TGTGCCAGCAGCTCTACTACCAAACTAGGTCAGGGGGCGGATGAGCAGTTCTTC.

Points on this clone: The same CDR3 also results from other DNA sequences found in this sample. This chain links TRBV5-1 with TRBJ2-2, with 10 bases that match TRBD1. Germline V gene lookup returns CDR1 SGHRS and CDR2 YFSETQ. Unmatched junction bases numbered 5, after V lost 4 bases and J lost 5 bases. The CDR3 extends over 15 amino acids. The CDR3 here is CASSPGQGMTGELFF. For the CDR3, the DNA is TGCGCCAGCAGCCCGGGACAGGGGATGACCGGGGAGCTGTTTTTT.

The chain combines TRBV5-6 with TRBJ2-1, with 7 bases matching TRBD2. Losses at the gene ends were 1 base for V and 1 base for J; bases not matched to a gene: 5. The germline V gene has CDR1 SGHDT and CDR2 YYEEEE. This CDR3 is 16 amino acids long. CDR3 sequence: CASSLYRGGSYNEQFF. CDR3 DNA: TGTGCCAGCAGCTTGTATCGGGGAGGGTCCTACAATGAGCAGTTCTTC.

The chain combines TRBV5-1 with TRBJ1-3; TRBD1 matches at 8 bases. V was pared by 3 bases and J by 7 bases, with 9 bases of the junction left unmatched. The CDR3 totals 15 residues. From germline, CDR1 is SGHRS and CDR2 YFSETQ. DNA for the CDR3: TGCGCCAGCAGCTCGACGACAGGGGCATGGAACACCATATATTTT. Protein: CASSSTTGAWNTIYF.

This chain joins TRBV4-1 and TRBJ2-7, with a tentative D call TRBD2 (5 bases). Germline V CDR1 and CDR2: MGHRA, YSYEKL. The CDR3 is 17 residues long. V lost 0 bases and J 0 bases, leaving 15 bases between the germline ends. The CDR3 coding sequence is TGCGCCAGCAGCCAAGAGACCCGCGGGCCCAGCTCCTACGAGCAGTACTTC. Protein sequence: CASSQETRGPSSYEQYF.

CDR3 DNA: TGCGCCAGCAGCTTGTATGGGACAGGGGGTATCACCTCTGGAAACACCATATATTTT. Translated, it gives CASSLYGTGGITSGNTIYF. This chain uses TRBV5-1 with TRBJ1-3; 11 bases map to TRBD1. V lost 1 base and J lost 0; bases outside the gene matches: 9. The CDR3 loop spans 19 amino acids. CDR1 SGHRS and CDR2 YFSETQ come from the germline V gene.

DNA of the CDR3: TGCGCCAGCAGCTTTCAATCAACCGTTCGGACAATTGCTTTCAACTATGGCTACACCTTC. This gives the protein CASSFQSTVRTIAFNYGYTF. The V call is TRBV5-1, the J call TRBJ1-2, with a weak D call TRBD1 (5 bases). V shed 2 bases and J shed 2 bases, with 28 bases lying between them. Germline CDR1 reads SGHRS; CDR2 reads YFSETQ. The CDR3 contains 20 residues.

The genes are TRBV10-2 and TRBJ2-5; TRBD2 is a possible D gene (6 bases). CDR3 size: 14 residues. Per the germline V gene, CDR1 is WSHSY and CDR2 is SAAADI. V gave up 2 bases and J gave up 3 bases, with 10 bases separating them. In DNA, the CDR3 is TGCGCCAGCAGTGAGCGCGGGAAAAAAGAGACCCAGTACTTC. It specifies CASSERGKKETQYF.

This chain joins TRBV27 and TRBJ2-7, with D perhaps TRBD1 (7 bases). CDR1 MNHEY and CDR2 SMNVEV come from the germline V gene (reference sequence). V lost 11 bases to trimming and J lost 6 bases, with 14 bases between them. CDR3 length: 11 amino acids. CDR3 sequence (DNA): TGTGCCGCACGGAGGGGGCGCGAGCAGTACTTC. Protein: CAARRGREQYF.

The chain is built from TRBV25-1 and TRBJ2-6; TRBD1 matches at 8 bases. The CDR3 is 18 amino acids. Germline V CDR1 and CDR2: MGHDK, SYGVNS. With V trimmed by 6 bases and J by 4 bases, 14 bases remained unmatched. The CDR3 DNA is TGTGCCAGCAGCCCCGGGACAGGCCAAAAGGGGGGGGCCAACGTCCTGACTTTC. Its translation: CASSPGTGQKGGANVLTF.

The V gene is TRBV28, the J gene TRBJ1-4; 7 bases align to TRBD1. The V gene end was trimmed by 6 bases and the J gene end by 7 bases; junction bases not matched to a gene: 11. Germline assignment: CDR1 MDHEN and CDR2 SYDVKM. This CDR3 region has 15 residues. The CDR3 spells CASSSSGGSGEKLFF. DNA of the CDR3: TGTGCCAGCAGCTCTTCAGGGGGGTCCGGTGAAAAACTGTTTTTT.

In DNA form, the CDR3 reads TGTGCCAGCAGAGGACACCCGTCCGGGGAGCTGTTTTTT. Translation gives CASRGHPSGELFF. The rearrangement joins TRBV27 to TRBJ2-2; perhaps TRBD1 as D (5 bases). Trimming shortened V by 6 bases and J by 6 bases, and 11 bases separated the two germline ends. The CDR3 runs to 13 residues. Germline V lookup: CDR1 MNHEY, CDR2 SMNVEV (reference sequence).

The rearrangement joins TRBV5-1 to TRBJ1-1; a possible D gene is TRBD1 (5 bases). Germline loops: CDR1 SGHRS, CDR2 YFSETQ. V lost 1 base to trimming and J lost 1 base, with 8 bases between them. This CDR3 is built from 14 residues. CDR3 bases: TGCGCCAGCAGCTTGCTTCAGGGGAACACTGAAGCTTTCTTT. Amino acids: CASSLLQGNTEAFF.

This clone was observed a few times. The rearrangement uses TRBV5-1 and TRBJ2-3; D ambiguous. Germline V gene sequence: CDR1 SGHRS, CDR2 YFSETQ. Trimming took 4 bases from V and 4 from J, leaving 7 bases between them. The length of the CDR3 is 12 residues. The CDR3 loop reads CASSITADTQYF. The CDR3, as DNA: TGCGCCAGCAGCATCACAGCAGATACGCAGTATTTT. Together with reference TRBV5-1 and TRBJ2-3, the CDR3 gives the full variable domain: KAGVTQTPRYLIKTRGQQVTLSCSPISGHRSVSWYQQTPGQGLQFLFEYFSETQRNKGNFPGRFSGRQFSNSRSEMNVSTLELGDSALYLCASSITADTQYFGPGTRLTVL.

The gene calls are TRBV14 and TRBJ2-7; perhaps TRBD2 as D (5 bases). The CDR3 has 15 residues. Per the germline V gene, CDR1 is SGHDN and CDR2 is FVKESK. Trimming pared 3 bases from V and 5 bases from J, leaving 17 bases between. CDR3 nucleotide sequence: TGTGCCAGCAGCCACAGGAGGACCTCTCAGGACGAGCAGTACTTC. Translation gives CASSHRRTSQDEQYF.

V is TRBV20-1 and J is TRBJ2-7; D is undetermined. This CDR3 is built from 14 residues. The germline CDR1 and CDR2 sequences are DFQATT and SNEGSKA (reference sequence). Trimming stripped 3 bases from V and 2 bases from J, with 14 bases between. The CDR3 loop is CSASGSVVAYEQYF. CDR3 DNA sequence: TGCAGTGCTAGTGGGTCGGTGGTTGCCTACGAGCAGTACTTC.

This clone was picked up a small number of times. The chain combines TRBV27 with TRBJ1-5; maybe TRBD1 (5 bases). CDR3 length: 16 amino acids. Germline CDR1 MNHEY, CDR2 SMNVEV (reference sequence). V lost 8 bases and J lost 1, with 18 bases in between. The CDR3 nucleotides are TGTGCCAGCGGTTGGGGACTTCTGGGAAGCAATCAGCCCCAGCATTTT. Translation: CASGWGLLGSNQPQHF.

The gene calls are TRBV28 and TRBJ2-7, with 7 bases aligning to TRBD1. The CDR3 spans 14 residues. The germline V gene has CDR1 MDHEN and CDR2 SYDVKM. J was trimmed by 0 bases and V by 5 bases; bases with no gene match: 4. The CDR3 reads CASSETGRSYEQYF. The CDR3 region has the DNA TGTGCCAGCAGTGAGACAGGGCGCTCCTACGAGCAGTACTTC.

This chain uses TRBV11-2 with TRBJ1-6, with TRBD1 identical over 9 bases. Germline CDR1 reads SGHAT; CDR2 reads FQNNGV. V was pared by 6 bases and J by 7 bases, with 4 bases of the junction left unmatched. The CDR3 is 14 amino acids. The CDR3 coding sequence is TGTGCCAGCAGTTGGACAGGGGAAAATTCACCCCTCCACTTT. Amino acid sequence: CASSWTGENSPLHF. The full variable domain, in which reference TRBV11-2 and TRBJ1-6 provide the parts outside the CDR3, is EAGVAQSPRYKIIEKRQSVAFWCNPISGHATLYWYQQILGQGPKLLIQFQNNGVVDDSQLPKDRFSAERLKGVDSTLKIQPAKLEDSAVYLCASSWTGENSPLHFGNGTRLTVT.